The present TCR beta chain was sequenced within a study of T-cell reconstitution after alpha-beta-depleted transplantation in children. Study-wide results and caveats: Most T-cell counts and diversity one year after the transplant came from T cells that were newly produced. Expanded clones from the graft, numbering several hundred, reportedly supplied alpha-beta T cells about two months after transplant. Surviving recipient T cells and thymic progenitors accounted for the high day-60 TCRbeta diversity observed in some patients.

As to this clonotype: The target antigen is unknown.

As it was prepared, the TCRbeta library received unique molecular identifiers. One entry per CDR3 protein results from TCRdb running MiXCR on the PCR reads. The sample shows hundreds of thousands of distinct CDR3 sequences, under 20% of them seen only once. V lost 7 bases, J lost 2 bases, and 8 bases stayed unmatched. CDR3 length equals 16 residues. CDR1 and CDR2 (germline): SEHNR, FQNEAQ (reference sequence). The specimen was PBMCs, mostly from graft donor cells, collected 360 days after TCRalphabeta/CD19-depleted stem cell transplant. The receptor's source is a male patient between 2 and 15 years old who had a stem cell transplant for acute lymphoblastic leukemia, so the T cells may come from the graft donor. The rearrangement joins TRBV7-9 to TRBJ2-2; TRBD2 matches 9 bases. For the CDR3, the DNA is TGTGCCAGCACCCCGCGGGGGGGCGCAAACACCGGGGAGCTGTTTTTT. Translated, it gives CASTPRGGANTGELFF.